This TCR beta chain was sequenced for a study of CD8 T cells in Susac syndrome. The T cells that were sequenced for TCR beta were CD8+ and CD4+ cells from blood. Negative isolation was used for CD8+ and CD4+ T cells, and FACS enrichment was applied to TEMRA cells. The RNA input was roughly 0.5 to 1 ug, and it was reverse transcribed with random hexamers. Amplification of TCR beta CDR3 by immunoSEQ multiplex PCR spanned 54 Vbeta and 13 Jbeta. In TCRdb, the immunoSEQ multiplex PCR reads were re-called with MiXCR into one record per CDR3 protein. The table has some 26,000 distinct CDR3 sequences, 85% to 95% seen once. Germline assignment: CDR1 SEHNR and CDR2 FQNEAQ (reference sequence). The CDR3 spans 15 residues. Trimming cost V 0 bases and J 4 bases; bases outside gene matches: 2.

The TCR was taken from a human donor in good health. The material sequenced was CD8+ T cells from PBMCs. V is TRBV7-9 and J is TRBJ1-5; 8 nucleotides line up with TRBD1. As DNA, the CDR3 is TGTGCCAGCAGCTTAGCAGGGGACAGGAATCAGCCCCAGCATTTT. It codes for CASSLAGDRNQPQHF. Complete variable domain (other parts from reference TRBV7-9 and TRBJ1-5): DTGVSQNPRHKITKRGQNVTFRCDPISEHNRLYWYRQTLGQGPEFLTYFQNEAQLEKSRLLSDRFSAERPKGSFSTLEIQRTEQGDSAMYLCASSLAGDRNQPQHFGDGTRLSIL.